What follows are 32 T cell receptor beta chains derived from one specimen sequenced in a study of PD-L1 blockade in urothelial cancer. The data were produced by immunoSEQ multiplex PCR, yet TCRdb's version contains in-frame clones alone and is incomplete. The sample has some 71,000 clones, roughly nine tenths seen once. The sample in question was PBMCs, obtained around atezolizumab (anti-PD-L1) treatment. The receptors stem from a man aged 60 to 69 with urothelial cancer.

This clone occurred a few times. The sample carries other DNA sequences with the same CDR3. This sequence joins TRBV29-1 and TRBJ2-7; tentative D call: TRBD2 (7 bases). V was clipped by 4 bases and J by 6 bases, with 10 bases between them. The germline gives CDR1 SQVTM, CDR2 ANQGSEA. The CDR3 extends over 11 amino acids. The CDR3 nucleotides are TGCAGCGTTGCGAGGGGGGGCGAGCAGTACTTC. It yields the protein CSVARGGEQYF.

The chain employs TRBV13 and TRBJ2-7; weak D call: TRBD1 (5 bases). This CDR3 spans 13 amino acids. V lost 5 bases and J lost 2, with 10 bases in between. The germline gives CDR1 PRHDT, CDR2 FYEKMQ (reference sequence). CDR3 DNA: TGTGCCAGCAGCCAGGGATACACCTACGAGCAGTACTTC. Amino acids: CASSQGYTYEQYF.

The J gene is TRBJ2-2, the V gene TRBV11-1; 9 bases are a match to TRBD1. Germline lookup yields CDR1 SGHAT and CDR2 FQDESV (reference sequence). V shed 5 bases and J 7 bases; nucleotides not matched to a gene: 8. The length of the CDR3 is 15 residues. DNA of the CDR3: TGTGCCAGCAGCCCCTGGACAGGGGAGTACGGGGAGCTGTTTTTT. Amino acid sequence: CASSPWTGEYGELFF.

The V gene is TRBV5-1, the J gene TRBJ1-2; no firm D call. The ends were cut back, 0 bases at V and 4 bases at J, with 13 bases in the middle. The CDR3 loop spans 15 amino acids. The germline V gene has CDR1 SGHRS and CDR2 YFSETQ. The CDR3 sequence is CASSLASDGLYGYTF. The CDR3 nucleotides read TGCGCCAGCAGCTTGGCGTCGGACGGACTCTATGGCTACACCTTC.

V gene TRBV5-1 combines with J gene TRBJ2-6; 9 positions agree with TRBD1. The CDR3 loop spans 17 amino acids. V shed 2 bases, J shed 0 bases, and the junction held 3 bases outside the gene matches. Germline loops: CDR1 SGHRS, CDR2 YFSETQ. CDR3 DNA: TGCGCCAGCAGCTTAGGACAGGGGTCCTCTGGGGCCAACGTCCTGACTTTC. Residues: CASSLGQGSSGANVLTF.

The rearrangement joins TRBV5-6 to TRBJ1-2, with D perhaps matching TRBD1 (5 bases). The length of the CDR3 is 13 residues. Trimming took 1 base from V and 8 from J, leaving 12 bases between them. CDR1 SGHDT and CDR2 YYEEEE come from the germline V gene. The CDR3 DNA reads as TGTGCCAGCAGCTTGCCAGGGTATGACGGCTACACCTTC. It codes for CASSLPGYDGYTF. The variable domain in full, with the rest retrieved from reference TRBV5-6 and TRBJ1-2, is DAGVTQSPTHLIKTRGQQVTLRCSPKSGHDTVSWYQQALGQGPQFIFQYYEEEERQRGNFPDRFSGHQFPNYSSELNVNALLLGDSALYLCASSLPGYDGYTFGSGTRLTVV.

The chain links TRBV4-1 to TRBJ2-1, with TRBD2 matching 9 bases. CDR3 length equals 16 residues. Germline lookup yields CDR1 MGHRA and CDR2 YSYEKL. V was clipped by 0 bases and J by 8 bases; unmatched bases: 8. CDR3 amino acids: CASSQETSAGGHEQFF. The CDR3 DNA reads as TGCGCCAGCAGCCAAGAAACCAGCGCGGGGGGGCATGAGCAGTTCTTC.

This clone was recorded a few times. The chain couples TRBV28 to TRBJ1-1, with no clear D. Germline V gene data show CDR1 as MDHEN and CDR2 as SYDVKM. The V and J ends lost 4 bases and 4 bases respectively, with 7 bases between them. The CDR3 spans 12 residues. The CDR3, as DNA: TGTGCCAGCAGTTCAAGCCCCACTGAAGCTTTCTTT. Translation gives CASSSSPTEAFF.

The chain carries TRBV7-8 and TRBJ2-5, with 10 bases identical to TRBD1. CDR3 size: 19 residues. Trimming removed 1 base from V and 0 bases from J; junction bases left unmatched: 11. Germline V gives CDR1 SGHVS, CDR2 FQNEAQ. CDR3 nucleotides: TGTGCCAGCAGCTTAGGCCGGGACAGGGGCGGCCGGTACCAAGAGACCCAGTACTTC. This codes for CASSLGRDRGGRYQETQYF.

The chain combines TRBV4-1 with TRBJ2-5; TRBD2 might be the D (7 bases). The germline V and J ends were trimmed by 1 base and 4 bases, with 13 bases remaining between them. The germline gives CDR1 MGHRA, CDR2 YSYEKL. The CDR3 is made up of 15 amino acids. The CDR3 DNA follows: TGCGCCAGCAGCCAAGTTCGGGGGGCCGGAGAGACCCAGTACTTC. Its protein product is CASSQVRGAGETQYF.

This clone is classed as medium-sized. The CDR3 loop reads CASSLQGNGETQYF. In DNA form, the CDR3 reads TGCGCCAGCAGCTTGCAAGGTAACGGGGAGACCCAGTACTTC. The chain couples TRBV5-1 to TRBJ2-5, with D uncertain. Germline CDR1 and CDR2: SGHRS and YFSETQ. Trimming took 1 base from V and 5 from J, leaving 12 bases between them. CDR3 length: 14 residues.

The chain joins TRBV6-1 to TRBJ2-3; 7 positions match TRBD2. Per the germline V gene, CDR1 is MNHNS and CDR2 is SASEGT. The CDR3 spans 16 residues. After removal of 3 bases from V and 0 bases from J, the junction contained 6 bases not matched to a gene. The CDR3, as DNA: TGTGCCAGCAGTGACCAGCCAGCGGGAAGCACAGATACGCAGTATTTT. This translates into CASSDQPAGSTDTQYF.

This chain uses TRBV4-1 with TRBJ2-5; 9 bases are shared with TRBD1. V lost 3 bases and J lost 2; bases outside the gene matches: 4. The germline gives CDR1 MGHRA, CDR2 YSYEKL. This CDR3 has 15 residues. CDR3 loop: CASSHVGTGQETQYF. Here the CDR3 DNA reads TGCGCCAGCAGCCATGTGGGGACAGGGCAAGAGACCCAGTACTTC.

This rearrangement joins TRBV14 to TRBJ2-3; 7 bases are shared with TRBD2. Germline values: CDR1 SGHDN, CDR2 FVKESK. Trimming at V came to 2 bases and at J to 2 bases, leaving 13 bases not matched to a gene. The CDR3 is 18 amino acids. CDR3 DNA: TGTGCCAGCAGCCAAAGGAACCTGAGACTAGCCACCACAGATACGCAGTATTTT. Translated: CASSQRNLRLATTDTQYF.

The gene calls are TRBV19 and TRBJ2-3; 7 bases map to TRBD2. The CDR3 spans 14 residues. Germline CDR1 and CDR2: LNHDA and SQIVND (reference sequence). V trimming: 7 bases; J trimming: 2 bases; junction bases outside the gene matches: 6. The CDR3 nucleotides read TGTGCCAGTACGGGGGGAGGCATCACAGATACGCAGTATTTT. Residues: CASTGGGITDTQYF.

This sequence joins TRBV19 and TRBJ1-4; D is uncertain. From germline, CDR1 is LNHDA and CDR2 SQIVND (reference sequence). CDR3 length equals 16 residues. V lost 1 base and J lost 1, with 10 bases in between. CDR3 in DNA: TGTGCCAGTAGTATAGTTCCAGGTCTAACTAATGAAAAACTGTTTTTT. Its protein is CASSIVPGLTNEKLFF.

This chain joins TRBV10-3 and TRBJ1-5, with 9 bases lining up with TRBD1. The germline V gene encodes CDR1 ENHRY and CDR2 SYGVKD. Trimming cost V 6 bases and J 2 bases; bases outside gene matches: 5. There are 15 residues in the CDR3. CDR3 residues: CAISGGQGGNQPQHF. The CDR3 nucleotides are TGTGCCATCAGCGGGGGACAGGGAGGCAATCAGCCCCAGCATTTT.

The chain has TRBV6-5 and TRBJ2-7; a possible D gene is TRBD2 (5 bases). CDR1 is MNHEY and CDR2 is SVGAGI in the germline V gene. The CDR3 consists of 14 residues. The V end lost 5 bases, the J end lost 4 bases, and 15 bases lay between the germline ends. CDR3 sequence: CASSVGETNYEQYF. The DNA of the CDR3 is TGTGCCAGCAGTGTGGGAGAAACGAATTACGAGCAGTACTTC.

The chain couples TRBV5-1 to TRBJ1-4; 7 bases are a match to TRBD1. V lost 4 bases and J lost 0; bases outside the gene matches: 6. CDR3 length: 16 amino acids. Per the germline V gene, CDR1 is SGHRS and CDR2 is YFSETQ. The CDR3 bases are TGCGCCAGCAGCCGACAGGGCTATGCAACTAATGAAAAACTGTTTTTT. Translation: CASSRQGYATNEKLFF.

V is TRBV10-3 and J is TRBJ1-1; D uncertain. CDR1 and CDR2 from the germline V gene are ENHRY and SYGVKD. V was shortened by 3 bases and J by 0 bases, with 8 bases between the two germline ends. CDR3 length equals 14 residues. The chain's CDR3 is CAISENYLNTEAFF. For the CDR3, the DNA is TGTGCCATCAGTGAAAATTACTTGAACACTGAAGCTTTCTTT.

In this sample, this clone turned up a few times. In DNA, the CDR3 is TGTGCCAGCAAAGGACAGGGGAGCTCCTACGAGCAGTACTTC. It specifies CASKGQGSSYEQYF. The chain employs TRBV28 and TRBJ2-7, with 9 bases matching TRBD1. Germline V lookup: CDR1 MDHEN, CDR2 SYDVKM. The CDR3 contains 14 residues. Unmatched junction bases numbered 4, after V lost 7 bases and J lost 0 bases.

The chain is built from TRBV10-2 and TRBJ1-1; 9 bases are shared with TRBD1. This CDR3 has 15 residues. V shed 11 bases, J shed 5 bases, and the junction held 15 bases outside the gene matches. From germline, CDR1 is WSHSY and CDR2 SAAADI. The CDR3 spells CACLTGGTAATEAFF. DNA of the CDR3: TGCGCCTGTTTGACAGGGGGGACGGCCGCGACTGAAGCTTTCTTT.

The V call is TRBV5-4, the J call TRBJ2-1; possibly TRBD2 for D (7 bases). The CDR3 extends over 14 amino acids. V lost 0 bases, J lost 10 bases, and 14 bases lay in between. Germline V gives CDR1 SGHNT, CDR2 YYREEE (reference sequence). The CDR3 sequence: CASSLVRGPGEQFF. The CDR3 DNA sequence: TGTGCCAGCAGCTTGGTGCGGGGGCCTGGGGAGCAGTTCTTC.

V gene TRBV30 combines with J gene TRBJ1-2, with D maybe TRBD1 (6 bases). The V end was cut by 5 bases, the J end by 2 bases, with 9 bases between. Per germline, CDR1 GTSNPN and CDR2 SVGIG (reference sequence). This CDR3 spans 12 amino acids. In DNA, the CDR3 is TGTGCCTGGCCCAGGGGAAACTATGGCTACACCTTC. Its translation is CAWPRGNYGYTF.

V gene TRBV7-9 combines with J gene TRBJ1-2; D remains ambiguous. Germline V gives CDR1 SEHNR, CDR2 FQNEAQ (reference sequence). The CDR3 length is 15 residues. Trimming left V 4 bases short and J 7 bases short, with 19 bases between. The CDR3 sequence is CASSSQRGLFGGYTF. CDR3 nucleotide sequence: TGTGCCAGCAGCTCCCAGCGGGGTTTGTTCGGTGGCTACACCTTC.

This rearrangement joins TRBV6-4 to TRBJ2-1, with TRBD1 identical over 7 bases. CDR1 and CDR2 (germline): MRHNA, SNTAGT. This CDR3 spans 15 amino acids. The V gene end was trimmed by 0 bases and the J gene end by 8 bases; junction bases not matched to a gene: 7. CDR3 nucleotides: TGTGCCAGCAGTGACTCTGGGACAGCTACCGATGAGCAGTTCTTC. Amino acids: CASSDSGTATDEQFF.

CDR3 in amino acids: CASSEILTGVYGYTF. For the CDR3, the DNA is TGTGCCAGCAGTGAAATTCTGACAGGTGTCTATGGCTACACCTTC. V and J are TRBV6-1 and TRBJ1-2, with D possibly being TRBD1 (6 bases). CDR3 length: 15 residues. The germline V gene has CDR1 MNHNS and CDR2 SASEGT. The germline V and J ends were trimmed by 2 bases and 4 bases, with 14 bases remaining between them.

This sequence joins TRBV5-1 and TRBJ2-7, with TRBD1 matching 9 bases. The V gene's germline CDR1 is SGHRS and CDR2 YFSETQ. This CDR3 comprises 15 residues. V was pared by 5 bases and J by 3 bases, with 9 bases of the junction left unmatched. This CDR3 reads CASRTGQGSGYEQYF. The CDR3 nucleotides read TGCGCCAGCAGAACCGGACAGGGGAGTGGCTACGAGCAGTACTTC.

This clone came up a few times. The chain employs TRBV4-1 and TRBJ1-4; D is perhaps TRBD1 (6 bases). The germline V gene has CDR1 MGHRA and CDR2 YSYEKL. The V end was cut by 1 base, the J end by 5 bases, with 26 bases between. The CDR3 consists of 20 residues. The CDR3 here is CASSQAKGGQGPLENEKLFF. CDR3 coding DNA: TGCGCCAGCAGCCAAGCTAAGGGGGGGCAGGGGCCTCTTGAGAATGAAAAACTGTTTTTT.

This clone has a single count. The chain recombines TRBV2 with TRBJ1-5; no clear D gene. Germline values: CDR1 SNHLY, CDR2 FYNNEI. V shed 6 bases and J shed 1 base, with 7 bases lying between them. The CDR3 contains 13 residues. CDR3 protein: CASSPQSNQPQHF. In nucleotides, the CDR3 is TGTGCCAGCAGCCCCCAGAGCAATCAGCCCCAGCATTTT.

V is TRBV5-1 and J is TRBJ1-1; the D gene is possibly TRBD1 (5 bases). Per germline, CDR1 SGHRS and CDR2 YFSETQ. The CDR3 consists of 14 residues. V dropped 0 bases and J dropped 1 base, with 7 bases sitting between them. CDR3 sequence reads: CASSLGGANTEAFF. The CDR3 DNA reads TGCGCCAGCAGCTTGGGGGGCGCGAACACTGAAGCTTTCTTT.

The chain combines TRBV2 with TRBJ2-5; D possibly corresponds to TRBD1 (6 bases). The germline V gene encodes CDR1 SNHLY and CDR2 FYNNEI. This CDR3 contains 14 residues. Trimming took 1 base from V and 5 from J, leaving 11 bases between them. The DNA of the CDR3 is TGTGCCAGCAGTGAAGATGGGGGCTCGGAGACCCAGTACTTC. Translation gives CASSEDGGSETQYF.